Described below is a single TCR beta chain sequence and its context. This specimen belongs to a study of blood T cell repertoires in COVID-19. Study details: Spain, Italy and the United States supplied samples that represented acute and convalescent COVID-19. T cells, B-cell-depleted T cells, or PBMCs provided the cDNA or gDNA that served as material.

Repertoires were generated with immunoSEQ multiplex PCR, while TCRdb's copy carries only in-frame clones and drops some. Of fewer than 400,000 clones in the sample, 92% are singletons; the top ten hold about a fifth. This study enrolled people aged about 18 to 95 from 20 to 25 US geographic areas. Participants had their cohort set by participant-reported clinical history. CDR3 length: 14 amino acids. V lost 6 bases to trimming and J lost 3 bases; unmatched junction nucleotides: 8. Germline V gene sequence: CDR1 MDHEN, CDR2 SYDVKM. Sequencing was performed on PBMCs or T cells enriched from blood (not recorded which). The genes are TRBV28 and TRBJ2-7; 7 bases are a match to TRBD1. The sequence was obtained from a woman in her twenties or thirties who had recovered from COVID-19. CDR3 sequence: CASSRQGQGYEQYF. CDR3 bases: TGTGCCAGCAGCCGACAGGGTCAGGGCTACGAGCAGTACTTC. Filled out from reference TRBV28 and TRBJ2-7, the complete variable domain reads DVKVTQSSRYLVKRTGEKVFLECVQDMDHENMFWYRQDPGLGLRLIYFSYDVKMKEKGDIPEGYSVSREKKERFSLILESASTNQTSMYLCASSRQGQGYEQYFGPGTRLTVT.